These T cell receptor beta chains were read from a single sample in a study of somatic mutations in cytotoxic T cells in rheumatoid arthritis. Profiling relied on immunoSEQ multiplex PCR, and the TCRdb table lists in-frame clones only, not all of them. The table shows 15,000 to 20,000 clones, with roughly 82% occurring only once. The sample comprised CD8+ T cells sorted from blood. These receptors originate from a woman aged 45-59 years with rheumatoid arthritis. Both conserved end residues are part of each CDR3. D genes are given only for firm matches. The size field is filled for only some rows; it gives once, few, many or a size class.

v_call	j_call	d_call	clone_size	cdr3_nt	cdr3_aa
TRBV27	TRBJ1-2	TRBD1	.	TGTGCCAGCAGTTTTCCTTTAGCAGGGGGCGCGTGGTATGGCTACACCTTC	CASSFPLAGGAWYGYTF
TRBV28	TRBJ1-5	.	.	TGTGCCAGCACGTACTGGACCGGGACAAAAGTACTCTGGCGTCAGCCCCAGCATTTT	CASTYWTGTKVLWRQPQHF
TRBV6-1	TRBJ2-3	TRBD2	.	TGTGCCTGTCGGGGGGGGTTAGATACGCAGTATTTT	CACRGGLDTQYF
TRBV27	TRBJ1-5	.	.	TGTGCCAGCAGTTTATACGATCCAGGGGTTATCGGCAATCAGCCCCAGCATTTT	CASSLYDPGVIGNQPQHF
TRBV11-2	TRBJ2-5	.	.	TGTGCCAGCGTCGCAGGGTTGCAAGAGACCCAGTACTTC	CASVAGLQETQYF
TRBV13	TRBJ2-7	TRBD2	.	TGTGCCAGCAGCTTAAAGCGGGGGCTGTACGAGCAGTACTTC	CASSLKRGLYEQYF
TRBV2	TRBJ2-1	TRBD1	.	TGTGCCAGCAGCCCCGGACAGGGAAGAAACAATGAGCAGTTCTTC	CASSPGQGRNNEQFF
TRBV4-2	TRBJ2-7	TRBD2	.	TGTGCCAGCAGCCAAGAGACGGCGGGAGTTTCCTACGAGCAGTACTTC	CASSQETAGVSYEQYF
TRBV6-4	TRBJ2-1	TRBD2	.	TGTGCCAGCAGTGACTCGACTAGCGGGGGGGATGAGCAGTTCTTC	CASSDSTSGGDEQFF
TRBV25-1	TRBJ2-7	.	.	TGTGCCAGCAGTGAATTAGGGATTGACTACGAGCAGTACTTC	CASSELGIDYEQYF
TRBV7-9	TRBJ1-5	.	few	TGTGCCAGCAGCTTAATAGGTGGATGGAAGCTGCATTTT	CASSLIGGWKLHF
TRBV4-3	TRBJ2-3	.	.	TGCGCCAGCAGCCAAGATAGTCATAGAGATACGCAGTATTTT	CASSQDSHRDTQYF
TRBV4-1	TRBJ2-7	.	once	TGCGCCAGCAGCCAAGGGCCCTACGAGCAGTACTTC	CASSQGPYEQYF
TRBV11-1	TRBJ2-1	TRBD1	.	TGTGCCAGCAGCTTTAGTGACAGGGTCGATGAGCAGTTCTTC	CASSFSDRVDEQFF
TRBV10-2	TRBJ1-2	TRBD1	.	TGCGCCAGCAGTACAGGGGCCCTAGGCTATGGCTACACCTTC	CASSTGALGYGYTF
TRBV5-5	TRBJ1-1	.	.	TGTGCCAGCAGCCTCCTGGAAGGGGGTTCTTCTGAAGCTTTCTTT	CASSLLEGGSSEAFF
TRBV25-1	TRBJ2-3	.	medium-sized	TGTGCCAGGGTCTCTCCCACAGATACGCAGTATTTT	CARVSPTDTQYF
TRBV5-1	TRBJ2-6	.	.	TGCGCCAGCAGCGGCAGTACCCTCTCTGGGGCCAACGTCCTGACTTTC	CASSGSTLSGANVLTF
TRBV10-3	TRBJ2-1	.	.	TGTGCCAGCCTCCAAACAGAAAACAATGAGCAGTTCTTC	CASLQTENNEQFF
TRBV6-4	TRBJ1-5	TRBD1	.	TGTGCCAGCAGTGACGGGCAGGGGGGTCAGCCCCAGCATTTT	CASSDGQGGQPQHF
TRBV2	TRBJ2-1	TRBD2	.	TGTGCCAGCAGCGGACTAGCGGGGGGTGGGAATGAGCAGTTCTTC	CASSGLAGGGNEQFF
TRBV2	TRBJ2-7	TRBD1	.	TGTGCCAGCAGACCCGACAGGGGGTCCTACGAGCAGTACTTC	CASRPDRGSYEQYF
TRBV7-3	TRBJ2-1	TRBD1	.	TGTGCCAGCAGCTTAACCCCCGTGACAGGGGCCCGCAATGAGCAGTTCTTC	CASSLTPVTGARNEQFF
TRBV6-6	TRBJ2-1	TRBD2	.	TGTGCCAGCAGGTCGGATGGCGGGGGGGCTTACAATGAGCAGTTCTTC	CASRSDGGGAYNEQFF
TRBV7-9	TRBJ2-2	TRBD1	.	TGTGCCAGCAGCTCACCCGGTGAAGGGACAGGGGGCTCCCCCGAGGAGCTGTTTTTT	CASSSPGEGTGGSPEELFF
TRBV11-2	TRBJ2-5	.	.	TGTGCCAGCAGCTCATTAGGAGCAGGGGAGGTTGGTGAGACCCAGTACTTC	CASSSLGAGEVGETQYF
TRBV5-1	TRBJ2-5	.	.	TGCGCCAGCAGCTTGACAGAGATCCAAGAGACCCAGTACTTC	CASSLTEIQETQYF
TRBV29-1	TRBJ1-1	.	medium-sized	TGCAGCGCCTCCCCCGAGGGGGAGAACACTGAAGCTTTCTTT	CSASPEGENTEAFF
TRBV7-8	TRBJ2-5	TRBD2	.	TGTGCCAGCAGCTCCATTAGCGGGAGTGAAGGAGAGACCCAGTACTTC	CASSSISGSEGETQYF
TRBV11-2	TRBJ2-7	.	.	TGTGCCAGCAGCTTAGTAGAGGGAGGCTACGAGCAGTACTTC	CASSLVEGGYEQYF
TRBV5-1	TRBJ2-3	TRBD2	.	TGCGCCAGCAGCTTGCCCGAGGGACTAGCGGGAATAGATACGCAGTATTTT	CASSLPEGLAGIDTQYF
TRBV10-3	TRBJ2-5	TRBD1	.	TGTGCCATCAGTGAGTCGATTGCGGACAGGGGTGGAGAGACCCAGTACTTC	CAISESIADRGGETQYF
TRBV27	TRBJ2-7	TRBD1	.	TGTGCCAGCAGCCAGCCCGACAGGGGGCTCCCCTACGAGCAGTACTTC	CASSQPDRGLPYEQYF
TRBV2	TRBJ2-1	.	.	TGTGCCAGCACCGGACTAAACAATGAGCAGTTCTTC	CASTGLNNEQFF
TRBV6-1	TRBJ1-6	.	.	TGTGCCAGCAGTGAAGACAGGACGCAAGGTATTAATTCACCCCTCCACTTT	CASSEDRTQGINSPLHF
TRBV13	TRBJ2-3	TRBD2	.	TGTGCCAGCAGCTTAGGACCGACTAGCGGGGCTACGCAGTATTTT	CASSLGPTSGATQYF
TRBV5-6	TRBJ1-5	.	.	TGTGCCAGCAGCTTGGGGGCGAGCAATCAGCCCCAGCATTTT	CASSLGASNQPQHF
TRBV25-1	TRBJ2-7	.	.	TGTGCCAGCAGGACGGCCTACGAGCAGTACTTC	CASRTAYEQYF
TRBV19	TRBJ1-1	.	once	TGTGCCAGTAGTGGTTCCGGTGAAACTGAAGCTTTCTTT	CASSGSGETEAFF
TRBV7-9	TRBJ2-3	TRBD1	large	TGTGCCAGCGAGGGACAGGGGACAGATACGCAGTATTTT	CASEGQGTDTQYF
TRBV4-2	TRBJ1-1	.	.	TGTGCCAGCAGCCAAGAGGGCCAGATGAACACTGAAGCTTTCTTT	CASSQEGQMNTEAFF
TRBV5-4	TRBJ2-5	.	once	TGTGCCAGCAGCGCCCGGGGGGCAGACGAGACCCAGTACTTC	CASSARGADETQYF
TRBV6-6	TRBJ2-3	TRBD2	.	TGTGCCAGCAGTTTGCTTAGCGGGGGGGAAGGAGATACGCAGTATTTT	CASSLLSGGEGDTQYF
TRBV19	TRBJ1-5	.	.	TGTGCCAGTAGTATAAGGCTGTATCAGCCCCAGCATTTT	CASSIRLYQPQHF
TRBV7-3	TRBJ1-1	.	.	TGTGCCAGCAGCTTCCAGGAGAACACTGAAGCTTTCTTT	CASSFQENTEAFF
TRBV5-4	TRBJ2-7	.	once	TGTGCCAGCAGCCCCCCCGCGGGCGAGCAGTACTTC	CASSPPAGEQYF
TRBV27	TRBJ2-2	.	.	TGTGCCAGCAGTTTATCGGCTACGAGTGGGCCCGGGGAGCTGTTTTTT	CASSLSATSGPGELFF
TRBV2	TRBJ2-7	.	.	TGTGCCAGCACCCCGGGGTACGAGCAGTACTTC	CASTPGYEQYF
TRBV27	TRBJ2-3	TRBD1	.	TGTGCCAGCAGCCCGGACAGGGGAGGCACAGATACGCAGTATTTT	CASSPDRGGTDTQYF
TRBV5-1	TRBJ2-3	TRBD2	.	TGCGCCAGCAGATTAGCGGGGGGACTATCACTACATACGCAGTATTTT	CASRLAGGLSLHTQYF
TRBV7-7	TRBJ2-1	.	.	TGTGCTAGCAGCTTAGACTCAAGCTCCTACAATGAGCAGTTCTTC	CASSLDSSSYNEQFF
TRBV30	TRBJ2-7	.	.	TGTGCCTGGAGTGTACAGGACTCCACTAAGTACTTC	CAWSVQDSTKYF
TRBV2	TRBJ2-2	.	.	TGTGCCAGCAGTGTGGGCAGGGCCTCGAACACCGGGGAGCTGTTTTTT	CASSVGRASNTGELFF
TRBV6-4	TRBJ1-1	.	.	TGTGCCAGCAGTGACGGTATAAGGGCTGAAGCTTTCTTT	CASSDGIRAEAFF
TRBV2	TRBJ2-7	.	few	TGTGCCAGCAGGGGAGCTCGTGAGGGCTCCTCCTACGAGCAGTACTTC	CASRGAREGSSYEQYF
TRBV7-8	TRBJ1-2	.	.	TGTGCCAGCAGCCCCGTTCACTCAGCTAACTATGGCTACACCTTC	CASSPVHSANYGYTF
TRBV25-1	TRBJ2-7	TRBD2	.	TGTGCCAGCAGTGAAGGCGGGGGGCGGCGTGTCGGCGAGCAGTACTTC	CASSEGGGRRVGEQYF
TRBV4-2	TRBJ2-3	.	.	TGTGCCAGCAGCCAAGATAGGCGGACGCAGTATTTT	CASSQDRRTQYF